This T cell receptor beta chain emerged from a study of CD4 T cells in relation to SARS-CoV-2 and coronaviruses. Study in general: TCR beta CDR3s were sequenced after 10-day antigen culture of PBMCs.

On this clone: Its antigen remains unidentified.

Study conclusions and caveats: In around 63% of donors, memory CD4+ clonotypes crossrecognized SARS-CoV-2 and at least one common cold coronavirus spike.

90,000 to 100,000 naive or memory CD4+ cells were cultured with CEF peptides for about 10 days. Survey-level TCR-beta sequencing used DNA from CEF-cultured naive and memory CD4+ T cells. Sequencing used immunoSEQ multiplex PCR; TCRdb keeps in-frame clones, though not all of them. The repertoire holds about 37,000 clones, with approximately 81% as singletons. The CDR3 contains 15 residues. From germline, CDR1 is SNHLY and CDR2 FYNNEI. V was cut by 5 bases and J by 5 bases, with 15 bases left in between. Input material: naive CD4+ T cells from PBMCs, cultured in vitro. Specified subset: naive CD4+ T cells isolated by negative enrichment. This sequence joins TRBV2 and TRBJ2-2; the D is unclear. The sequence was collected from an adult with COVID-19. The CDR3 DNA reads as TGTGCCAGCAGTTACCACGGCGTGGGGACCGGGGAGCTGTTTTTT. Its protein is CASSYHGVGTGELFF.